This TCR beta chain came from a study of T cell responses to AZD1222 COVID-19 vaccine. Overall study results and limits: The donor cohort was predominantly white British with a female majority, and clonal diversity may have been underestimated. Repertoire samples came only from after the peak T cell response. Breadth and depth of Spike-specific TCRs rose after two AZD1222 doses. Among vaccine-associated CD4 TCRs, coverage spanned spike, with dominance at 160-218 and 743-854.

From germline, CDR1 is SEHNR and CDR2 FQNEAQ (reference sequence). V dropped 1 base and J dropped 2 bases, with 12 bases sitting between them. CDR3 length: 15 amino acids. Note on this clone: The antigen is unknown.

TCRdb's table, derived via immunoSEQ multiplex PCR, lists solely in-frame clones and lacks some. The table shows about 160,000 clones, with about 92% occurring only once. The sequenced sample was peripheral blood, obtained on day 0 of MenACWY control vaccination. This clonotype was sampled from an adult in good health. This chain uses TRBV7-9 with TRBJ2-7; no clear D. The CDR3: CASSLGSIVTYEQYF. The CDR3 coding sequence is TGTGCCAGCAGCTTAGGGTCGATCGTTACCTACGAGCAGTACTTC.